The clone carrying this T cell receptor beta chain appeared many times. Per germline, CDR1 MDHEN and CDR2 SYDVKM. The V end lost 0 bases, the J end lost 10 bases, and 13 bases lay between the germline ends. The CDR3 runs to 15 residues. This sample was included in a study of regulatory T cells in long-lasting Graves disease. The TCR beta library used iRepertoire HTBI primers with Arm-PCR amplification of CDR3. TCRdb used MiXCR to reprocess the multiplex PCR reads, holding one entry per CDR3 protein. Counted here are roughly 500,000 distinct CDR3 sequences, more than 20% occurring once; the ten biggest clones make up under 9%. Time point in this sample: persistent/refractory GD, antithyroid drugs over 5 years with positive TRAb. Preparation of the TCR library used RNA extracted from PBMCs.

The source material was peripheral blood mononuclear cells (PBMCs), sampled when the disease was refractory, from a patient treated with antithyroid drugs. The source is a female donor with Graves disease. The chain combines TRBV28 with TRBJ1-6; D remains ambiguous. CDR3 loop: CASSLWRDTGSPLHF. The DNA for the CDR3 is TGTGCCAGCAGTTTATGGAGGGATACCGGATCACCCCTCCACTTT.